This T cell receptor (beta chain) emerged from a study of blood T cell repertoires in COVID-19. On the study more broadly: Samples representing acute and convalescent COVID-19 were sourced from the United States, Italy and Spain. PBMCs, B-cell-depleted T cells, or T cells were the source of the cDNA or gDNA that made up the material.

The V end lost 3 bases, the J end lost 4 bases, and 6 bases lay between the germline ends. This CDR3 region has 12 residues. CDR1 is LNHDA and CDR2 is SQIVND in the germline V gene (reference sequence). Original processing notes: Amplification of reference gene primers provided the estimated nucleated cell counts. Only in-frame clones appear in the TCRdb table, and some are missing; sequencing was by immunoSEQ multiplex PCR. Clonal size and the V and J genes are those of that table, whereas D and trimming came from the DNA. The table shows 60,000 to 80,000 clones, with approximately 85% occurring only once.

The TCR was taken from a man between 45 and 60 years old with acute or convalescent COVID-19. The gene calls are TRBV19 and TRBJ1-2, with D unclear. Sequencing input: peripheral blood. The CDR3 protein is CASSIAGYGYTF. The CDR3 DNA reads TGTGCCAGTAGTATTGCGGGCTATGGCTACACCTTC.